The 7 T cell receptor beta chains in this list originate from one sample, sequenced in a study of shared clonotypes between healthy human individuals. Measured with immunoSEQ multiplex PCR; TCRdb has only the in-frame clones, and not every one. The sample includes about 1 million clones, approximately 68% of them seen just once. Specimen: memory CD4+ T cells sorted from blood. Subset given: CD45RA-negative fraction. These receptors all stem from a man younger than 35 in good health.

The gene calls are TRBV5-6 and TRBJ1-6; the D is unclear. V lost 0 bases to trimming and J lost 7 bases, with 14 bases between them. The CDR3 has 16 residues. The germline CDR1 and CDR2 sequences are SGHDT and YYEEEE. CDR3 DNA sequence: TGTGCCAGCAGCTTGGAGGCTCCGGGTCTCAATTCACCCCTCCACTTT. It translates to CASSLEAPGLNSPLHF.

The chain combines TRBV28 with TRBJ1-6, with 7 bases that match TRBD1. The CDR3 has 17 amino acids. Germline lookup yields CDR1 MDHEN and CDR2 SYDVKM. The V segment lost 2 bases and the J segment 4 bases; nucleotides outside the gene matches: 8. CDR3 bases: TGTGCCAGCAGTTTAAACAGGGGTGAGGGGTATAATTCACCCCTCCACTTT. Translation gives CASSLNRGEGYNSPLHF.

This clone came up once. Here the CDR3 DNA reads TGTGCCAGCAGCTTGGGTCAGGGGCATCAGCCCCAGCATTTT. Its translation is CASSLGQGHQPQHF. The chain links TRBV5-6 to TRBJ1-5; perhaps TRBD1 as D (6 bases). Germline loops: CDR1 SGHDT, CDR2 YYEEEE. The ends were cut back, 0 bases at V and 5 bases at J, with 9 bases in the middle. The length of the CDR3 is 14 residues.

The J gene is TRBJ2-7, the V gene TRBV7-2, with a tentative D call TRBD1 (5 bases). Trimming stripped 2 bases from V and 6 bases from J, with 20 bases between. Germline CDR1 and CDR2: SGHTA and FQGNSA. The CDR3 has 16 amino acids. CDR3 residues: CASSLRPGHPLGEQYF. CDR3 in DNA: TGTGCCAGCAGCTTAAGGCCAGGGCACCCTTTAGGCGAGCAGTACTTC.

In this sample, this clone turned up a few times. This chain joins TRBV5-1 and TRBJ1-1, with D possibly matching TRBD1 (6 bases). Deletions cut 3 bases from V and 4 bases from J, with 16 bases between. CDR1 is SGHRS and CDR2 is YFSETQ in the germline V gene. The CDR3 sequence is 15 residues long. Here the CDR3 reads CASSSEGGRATEAFF. CDR3 DNA: TGCGCCAGCAGCTCAGAGGGGGGACGGGCCACTGAAGCTTTCTTT.

This clone was counted a few times. This chain uses TRBV5-6 with TRBJ2-2; perhaps TRBD2 as D (5 bases). This CDR3 has 13 residues. V lost 4 bases to trimming and J lost 5 bases, with 9 bases between them. Per the germline V gene, CDR1 is SGHDT and CDR2 is YYEEEE. CDR3 nucleotides: TGTGCCAGCAGCCCTAGAGGGACCGGGGAGCTGTTTTTT. Translating gives CASSPRGTGELFF.

The chain recombines TRBV5-1 with TRBJ1-2; D ambiguous. V was shortened by 1 base and J by 3 bases, with 7 bases between the two germline ends. This CDR3 comprises 13 residues. Per the germline V gene, CDR1 is SGHRS and CDR2 is YFSETQ. CDR3 in amino acids: CASSLSTDYGYTF. In DNA, the CDR3 is TGCGCCAGCAGCTTGTCGACGGACTATGGCTACACCTTC. Supplemented by reference TRBV5-1 and TRBJ1-2, the full variable domain reads KAGVTQTPRYLIKTRGQQVTLSCSPISGHRSVSWYQQTPGQGLQFLFEYFSETQRNKGNFPGRFSGRQFSNSRSEMNVSTLELGDSALYLCASSLSTDYGYTFGSGTRLTVV.